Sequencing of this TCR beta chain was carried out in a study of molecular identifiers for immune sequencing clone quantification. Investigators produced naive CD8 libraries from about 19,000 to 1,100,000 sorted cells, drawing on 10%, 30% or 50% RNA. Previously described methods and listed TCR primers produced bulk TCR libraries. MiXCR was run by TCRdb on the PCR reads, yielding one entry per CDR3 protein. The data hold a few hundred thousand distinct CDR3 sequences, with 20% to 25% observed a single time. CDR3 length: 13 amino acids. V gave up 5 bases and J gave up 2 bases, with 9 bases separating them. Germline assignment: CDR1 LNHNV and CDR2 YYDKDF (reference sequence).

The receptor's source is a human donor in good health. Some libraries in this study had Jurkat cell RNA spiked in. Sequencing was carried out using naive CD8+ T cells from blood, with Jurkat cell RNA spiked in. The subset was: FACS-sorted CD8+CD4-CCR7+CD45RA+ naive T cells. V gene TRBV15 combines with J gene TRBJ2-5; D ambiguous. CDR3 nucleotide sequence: TGTGCCACCAGCCCCCGTATGCAAGAGACCCAGTACTTC. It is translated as CATSPRMQETQYF. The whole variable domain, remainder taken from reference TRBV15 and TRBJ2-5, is DAMVIQNPRYQVTQFGKPVTLSCSQTLNHNVMYWYQQKSSQAPKLLFHYYDKDFNNEADTPDNFQSRRPNTSFCFLDIRSPGLGDTAMYLCATSPRMQETQYFGPGTRLLVL.